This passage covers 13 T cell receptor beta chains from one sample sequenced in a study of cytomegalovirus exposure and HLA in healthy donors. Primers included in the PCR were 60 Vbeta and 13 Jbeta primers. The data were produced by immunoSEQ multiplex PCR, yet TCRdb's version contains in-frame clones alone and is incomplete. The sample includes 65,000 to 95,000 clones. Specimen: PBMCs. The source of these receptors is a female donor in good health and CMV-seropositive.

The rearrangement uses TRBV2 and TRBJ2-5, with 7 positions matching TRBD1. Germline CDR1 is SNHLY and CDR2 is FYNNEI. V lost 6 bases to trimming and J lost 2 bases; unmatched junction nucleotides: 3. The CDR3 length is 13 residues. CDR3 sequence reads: CASRGQLQETQYF. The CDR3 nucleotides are TGTGCCAGCAGGGGACAGCTACAAGAGACCCAGTACTTC. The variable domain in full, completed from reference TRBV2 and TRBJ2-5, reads EPEVTQTPSHQVTQMGQEVILRCVPISNHLYFYWYRQILGQKVEFLVSFYNNEISEKSEIFDDQFSVERPDGSNFTLKIRSTKLEDSAMYFCASRGQLQETQYFGPGTRLLVL.

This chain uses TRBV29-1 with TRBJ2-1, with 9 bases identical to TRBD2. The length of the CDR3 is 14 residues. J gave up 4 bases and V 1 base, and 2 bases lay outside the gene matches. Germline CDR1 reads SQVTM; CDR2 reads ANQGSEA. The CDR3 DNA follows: TGCAGCGTTGAAGTACTAGCGGGTTACAATGAGCAGTTCTTC. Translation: CSVEVLAGYNEQFF.

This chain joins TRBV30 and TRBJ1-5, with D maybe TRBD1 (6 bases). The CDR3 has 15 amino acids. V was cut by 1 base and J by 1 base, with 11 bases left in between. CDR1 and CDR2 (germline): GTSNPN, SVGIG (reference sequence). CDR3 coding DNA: TGTGCCTGGAGTGCCAAGGGGGTGAGCAATCAGCCCCAGCATTTT. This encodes CAWSAKGVSNQPQHF.

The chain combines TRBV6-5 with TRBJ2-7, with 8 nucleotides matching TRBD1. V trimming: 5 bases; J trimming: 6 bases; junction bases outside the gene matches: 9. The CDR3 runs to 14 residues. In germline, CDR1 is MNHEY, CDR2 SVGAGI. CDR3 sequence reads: CASSTARQGLEQYF. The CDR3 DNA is TGTGCCAGCAGTACCGCCAGACAGGGGCTCGAGCAGTACTTC.

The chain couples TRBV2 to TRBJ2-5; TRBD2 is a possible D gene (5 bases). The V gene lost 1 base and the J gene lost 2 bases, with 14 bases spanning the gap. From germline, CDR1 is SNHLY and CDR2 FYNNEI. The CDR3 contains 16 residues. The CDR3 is CASSEVRPSTQETQYF. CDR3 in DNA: TGTGCCAGCAGTGAAGTTCGGCCTAGCACGCAAGAGACCCAGTACTTC.

For the CDR3, the DNA is TGTGCCAGCAGCGCCCCCGAGCTAAGGAGCAATCAGCCCCAGTATTTT. Encoded protein: CASSAPELRSNQPQYF. The chain links TRBV11-2 to TRBJ1-5; no definite D call. The J call may be faulty, since TRBJ2-3 better matches the DNA end. This CDR3 is built from 16 residues. Germline values: CDR1 SGHAT, CDR2 FQNNGV.

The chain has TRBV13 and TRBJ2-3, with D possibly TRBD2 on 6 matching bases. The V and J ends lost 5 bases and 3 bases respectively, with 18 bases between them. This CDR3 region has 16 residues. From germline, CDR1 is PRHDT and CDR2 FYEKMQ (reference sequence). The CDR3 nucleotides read TGTGCCAGCAGCCAGAATTCAGGGAGGTCGACAGATACGCAGTATTTT. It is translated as CASSQNSGRSTDTQYF.

The CDR3 loop is CASSLGLTVLNSEQYF. DNA for the CDR3: TGCGCCAGCAGCTTGGGTTTGACAGTCCTTAACTCCGAGCAGTACTTC. The rearrangement joins TRBV5-1 to TRBJ2-7, with D possibly matching TRBD1 (5 bases). Germline CDR1 is SGHRS and CDR2 is YFSETQ. V dropped 0 bases and J dropped 6 bases, with 19 bases sitting between them. The CDR3 length is 16 residues.

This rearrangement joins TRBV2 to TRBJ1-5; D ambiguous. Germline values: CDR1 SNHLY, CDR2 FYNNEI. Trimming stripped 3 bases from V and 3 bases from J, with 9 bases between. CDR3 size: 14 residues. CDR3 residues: CASSDVRPNQPQHF. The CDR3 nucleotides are TGTGCCAGCAGTGACGTCAGGCCCAATCAGCCCCAGCATTTT.

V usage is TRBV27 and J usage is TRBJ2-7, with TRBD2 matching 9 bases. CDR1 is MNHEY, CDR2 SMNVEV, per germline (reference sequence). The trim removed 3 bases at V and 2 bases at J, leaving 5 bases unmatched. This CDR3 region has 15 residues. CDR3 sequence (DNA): TGTGCCAGCAGTTTTCGGCTAGCGGGGACCTACGAGCAGTACTTC. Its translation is CASSFRLAGTYEQYF.

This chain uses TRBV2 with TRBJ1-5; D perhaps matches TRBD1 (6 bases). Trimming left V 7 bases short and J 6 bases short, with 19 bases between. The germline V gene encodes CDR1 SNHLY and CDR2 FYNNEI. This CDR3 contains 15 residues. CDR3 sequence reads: CASTKDSPSGQPQHF. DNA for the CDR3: TGTGCCAGCACTAAGGACAGCCCGTCGGGTCAGCCCCAGCATTTT.

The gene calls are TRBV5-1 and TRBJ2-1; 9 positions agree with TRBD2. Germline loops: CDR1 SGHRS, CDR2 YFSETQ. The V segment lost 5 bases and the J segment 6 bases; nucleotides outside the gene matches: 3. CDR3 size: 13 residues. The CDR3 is CASRPSGINEQFF. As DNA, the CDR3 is TGCGCCAGCAGGCCTAGCGGGATCAATGAGCAGTTCTTC.

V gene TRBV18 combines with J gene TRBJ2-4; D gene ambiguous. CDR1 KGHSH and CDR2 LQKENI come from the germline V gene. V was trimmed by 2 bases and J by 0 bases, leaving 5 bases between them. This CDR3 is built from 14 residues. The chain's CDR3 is CASSPVLAKNIQYF. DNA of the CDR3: TGTGCCAGCTCACCAGTACTAGCCAAAAACATTCAGTACTTC.